One and the same sample provided the 30 T cell receptor beta chains below, sequenced in a study of shared clonotypes between healthy human individuals. Produced via immunoSEQ multiplex PCR; TCRdb's table is partial and in-frame only. The table shows over 850,000 clones, with about four fifths occurring only once. Source material: memory CD4+ T cells from PBMCs. The subset is: CD45RA-negative fraction. These receptors came from a man aged 18 to 29 in good health. Some clones in this sample may be carry-over from other donors' samples.

The gene calls are TRBV9 and TRBJ2-7; D is perhaps TRBD1 (6 bases). Trimming removed 4 bases from V and 3 bases from J, with 14 bases in between. This CDR3 has 14 residues. CDR1 SGDLS and CDR2 YYNGEE come from the germline V gene. CDR3 nucleotide sequence: TGTGCCAGCAGCCGAACACAGGGTTTCTACGAGCAGTACTTC. This encodes CASSRTQGFYEQYF.

The chain joins TRBV9 to TRBJ2-7; D is possibly TRBD2 (5 bases). The CDR3 totals 14 residues. Trimming left V 0 bases short and J 2 bases short, with 9 bases between. Germline CDR1 reads SGDLS; CDR2 reads YYNGEE. The CDR3 reads CASSVVAGTYEQYF. The CDR3 DNA reads TGTGCCAGCAGCGTAGTGGCCGGGACCTACGAGCAGTACTTC. The complete variable domain, with remaining parts taken from reference TRBV9 and TRBJ2-7, reads DSGVTQTPKHLITATGQRVTLRCSPRSGDLSVYWYQQSLDQGLQFLIQYYNGEERAKGNILERFSAQQFPDLHSELNLSSLELGDSALYFCASSVVAGTYEQYFGPGTRLTVT.

The rearrangement links TRBV30 to TRBJ1-2; no definite D call. This CDR3 region has 14 residues. The germline V gene has CDR1 GTSNPN and CDR2 SVGIG (reference sequence). V lost 0 bases and J 1 base, leaving 9 bases between the germline ends. The CDR3 region has the DNA TGTGCCTGGAGTGTACTTCAGCTTAACTATGGCTACACCTTC. The encoded protein is CAWSVLQLNYGYTF.

J is TRBJ2-5 and V is TRBV11-2, with D maybe TRBD2 (6 bases). The DNA end favors TRBJ2-7, so the J call may be wrong. CDR3 size: 13 residues. Germline loops: CDR1 SGHAT, CDR2 FQNNGV. CDR3 DNA: TGTGCCAGCAGCTTAGCAGCGGGCTACGAGCAGTACTTC. It specifies CASSLAAGYEQYF.

The chain has TRBV28 and TRBJ1-2; 7 bases are a match to TRBD1. J gave up 4 bases and V 3 bases, and 2 bases lay outside the gene matches. Germline CDR1 MDHEN, CDR2 SYDVKM. The CDR3 totals 13 residues. The CDR3 protein is CASSLTGRYGYTF. Written as DNA, the CDR3 is TGTGCCAGCAGTTTGACAGGGCGCTATGGCTACACCTTC.

This clone was observed a handful of times. V and J are TRBV28 and TRBJ2-1; 7 positions match TRBD1. J gave up 4 bases and V 2 bases, and 2 bases lay outside the gene matches. CDR3 length: 14 residues. Germline values: CDR1 MDHEN, CDR2 SYDVKM. CDR3 bases: TGTGCCAGCAGTTTACGCAGGGGGTACAATGAGCAGTTCTTC. This gives the protein CASSLRRGYNEQFF.

This rearrangement joins TRBV2 to TRBJ1-1; TRBD1 matches 7 bases. V dropped 9 bases and J dropped 2; count of bases not matched to a gene: 9. Germline V gene lookup returns CDR1 SNHLY and CDR2 FYNNEI. The CDR3 sequence is 14 residues long. Here the CDR3 reads CASVSQGVNTEAFF. For the CDR3, the DNA is TGTGCCAGTGTTTCTCAGGGGGTAAACACTGAAGCTTTCTTT.

This clone has more than one count but fewer than ten. The rearrangement links TRBV7-6 to TRBJ1-2; D unresolved. The V end was cut by 3 bases, the J end by 6 bases, with 14 bases between. The CDR3 is 14 amino acids. In germline, CDR1 is SGHVS, CDR2 FNYEAQ. The CDR3 sequence is CASSFNRGADGYTF. As DNA, the CDR3 is TGTGCCAGCAGCTTTAACCGGGGAGCAGATGGCTACACCTTC.

The chain recombines TRBV28 with TRBJ2-3; TRBD2 matches 7 bases. Looked up from germline, CDR1 is MDHEN and CDR2 is SYDVKM. With V trimmed by 4 bases and J by 2 bases, 6 bases remained unmatched. The CDR3 has 15 residues. The CDR3 region is CASSSPAGNTDTQYF. In DNA form, the CDR3 reads TGTGCCAGCAGTTCCCCAGCGGGGAACACAGATACGCAGTATTTT.

The CDR3 region is CASSGTSGRTYNEQFF. Here the CDR3 DNA reads TGTGCCAGCAGTGGGACTAGCGGGAGAACCTACAATGAGCAGTTCTTC. This chain connects TRBV6-1 to TRBJ2-1, with TRBD2 identical over 13 bases. The germline CDR1 and CDR2 sequences are MNHNS and SASEGT. The V gene end was trimmed by 4 bases and the J gene end by 2 bases; junction bases not matched to a gene: 2. This CDR3 has 16 amino acids.

The rearrangement uses TRBV18 and TRBJ2-7; D may be TRBD2 (6 bases). CDR1 is KGHSH, CDR2 LQKENI, per germline. V lost 6 bases and J 3 bases, leaving 18 bases between the germline ends. The CDR3 has 15 amino acids. In DNA form, the CDR3 reads TGTGCCAGCTCGCGCGACGGGGGAGCCTTCTACGAGCAGTACTTC. It translates to CASSRDGGAFYEQYF.

Concerning this clone: At the DNA level, this CDR3 is encoded by other sequences in the same sample as well. This chain uses TRBV5-6 with TRBJ2-5; D unclear. The germline V and J ends were trimmed by 0 bases and 2 bases, with 5 bases remaining between them. The CDR3 totals 13 residues. The V gene's germline CDR1 is SGHDT and CDR2 YYEEEE. The CDR3 DNA is TGTGCCAGCAGCTTGGGCTTTCAAGAGACCCAGTACTTC. The encoded protein is CASSLGFQETQYF.

The chain couples TRBV28 to TRBJ1-2; TRBD1 is a possible D gene (5 bases). CDR1 is MDHEN, CDR2 SYDVKM, per germline. V was trimmed by 6 bases and J by 7 bases, leaving 21 bases between them. The CDR3 is 15 amino acids. The CDR3 region is CASSPGGSEILGYTF. In DNA form, the CDR3 reads TGTGCCAGCAGCCCGGGGGGGTCAGAGATACTTGGCTACACCTTC.

This rearrangement joins TRBV7-3 to TRBJ2-6; D uncertain. The CDR3 consists of 17 residues. V was shortened by 2 bases and J by 0 bases, with 11 bases between the two germline ends. Germline V CDR1 and CDR2: SGHTA, FQGTGA. The CDR3 reads CASSLVLGNSGANVLTF. The CDR3 DNA reads TGTGCCAGCAGCTTAGTTCTTGGTAACTCTGGGGCCAACGTCCTGACTTTC.

The chain's CDR3 is CASSLDGGSLETQYF. CDR3 nucleotide sequence: TGTGCCAGCAGCTTAGACGGGGGCAGTTTAGAGACCCAGTACTTC. The chain has TRBV7-2 and TRBJ2-5; possibly TRBD1 or TRBD2 for D (6 bases each). CDR1 and CDR2 (germline): SGHTA, FQGNSA. The ends were cut back, 1 base at V and 4 bases at J, with 13 bases in the middle. The CDR3 runs to 15 residues.

The CDR3 protein is CASSQVVGTPTEAFF. CDR3 sequence (DNA): TGCGCCAGCAGCCAAGTGGTAGGGACCCCCACTGAAGCTTTCTTT. The rearrangement uses TRBV4-3 and TRBJ1-1; TRBD1 is a possible D gene (5 bases). The CDR3 is 15 residues long. From germline, CDR1 is LGHNA and CDR2 YSLEER. The V end was cut by 1 base, the J end by 4 bases, with 13 bases between.

In its sample, this clone was seen once. This sequence joins TRBV5-1 and TRBJ2-1, with TRBD1 identical over 11 bases. The V segment lost 2 bases and the J segment 7 bases; nucleotides outside the gene matches: 5. Per the germline V gene, CDR1 is SGHRS and CDR2 is YFSETQ. The CDR3 has 15 residues. The CDR3 here is CASSFRTGGENEQFF. Written as DNA, the CDR3 is TGCGCCAGCAGCTTTCGGACAGGGGGCGAGAATGAGCAGTTCTTC.

This sequence joins TRBV5-1 and TRBJ2-1; 12 nucleotides align to TRBD2. Trimming at V came to 1 base and at J to 9 bases, leaving 17 bases not matched to a gene. Per the germline V gene, CDR1 is SGHRS and CDR2 is YFSETQ. The CDR3 totals 19 residues. As DNA, the CDR3 is TGCGCCAGCAGCTTGATGGGGACTTCTAGCGGGAGGGCCAGTGGTGAGCAGTTCTTC. The encoded protein is CASSLMGTSSGRASGEQFF.

In this sample, this clone turned up once. This chain joins TRBV29-1 and TRBJ2-5; weak D call: TRBD1 (5 bases). Germline loops: CDR1 SQVTM, CDR2 ANQGSEA. Trimming shortened V by 6 bases and J by 1 base, and 12 bases separated the two germline ends. The CDR3 length is 13 residues. The CDR3 DNA reads as TGCAGCGTGTCCCAGACAGTCCAAGAGACCCAGTACTTC. The encoded protein is CSVSQTVQETQYF.

This clone was observed many times. The chain carries TRBV21-1 and TRBJ2-2; no DNA check was done on the table's D call, TRBD2. TRBV21-1 is given as a pseudogene. This CDR3 has 18 amino acids. The CDR3 DNA reads as TGTGCCAGCAGCAGGTCCGGGACTAGCGGGAGGCTTACCGGGGAGCTGTTTTTT. Its protein product is CASSRSGTSGRLTGELFF.

The CDR3 DNA reads as TGTGCCAGTAGACCACAGGGGGCGGATGGCTATGGCTACACCTTC. Its protein is CASRPQGADGYGYTF. The chain recombines TRBV19 with TRBJ1-2; 9 bases match TRBD1. Trimming at V came to 6 bases and at J to 4 bases, leaving 9 bases not matched to a gene. CDR3 size: 15 residues. Germline V gene sequence: CDR1 LNHDA, CDR2 SQIVND (reference sequence). Full variable domain (remainder filled in from reference TRBV19 and TRBJ1-2): DGGITQSPKYLFRKEGQNVTLSCEQNLNHDAMYWYRQDPGQGLRLIYYSQIVNDFQKGDIAEGYSVSREKKESFPLTVTSAQKNPTAFYLCASRPQGADGYGYTFGSGTRLTVV.

V and J are TRBV5-1 and TRBJ2-3; 7 bases are shared with TRBD1. Trimming removed 4 bases from V and 6 bases from J; junction bases left unmatched: 8. Per germline, CDR1 SGHRS and CDR2 YFSETQ. CDR3 length: 14 amino acids. CDR3 amino acids: CASSTDRASDTQYF. CDR3 bases: TGCGCCAGCAGCACAGACAGGGCTAGCGATACGCAGTATTTT.

This chain joins TRBV5-1 and TRBJ2-5; 8 bases fit TRBD2. Germline trimming cut 2 bases from V and 2 bases from J; bases unmatched to any gene: 5. Germline CDR1 SGHRS, CDR2 YFSETQ. This CDR3 is 15 amino acids long. The CDR3 nucleotides read TGCGCCAGCAGCTTTAGCGGGACAATACAAGAGACCCAGTACTTC. Its protein product is CASSFSGTIQETQYF.

As concerns this clone: Since a much larger clone is just one base distant, this may be a read error. This chain links TRBV30 with TRBJ2-6; D gene uncertain. V was trimmed by 2 bases and J by 6 bases, leaving 8 bases between them. Per germline, CDR1 GTSNPN and CDR2 SVGIG (reference sequence). The CDR3 sequence is 13 residues long. The CDR3 coding sequence is TGTGCCTGGAGTCCGGGCAAGGCCAACGTCCTGACTTTC. This translates into CAWSPGKANVLTF.

The chain uses TRBV6-4 and TRBJ1-2, with 11 nucleotides matching TRBD1. Germline CDR1 is MRHNA and CDR2 is SNTAGT. V was pared by 10 bases and J by 3 bases, with 10 bases of the junction left unmatched. The CDR3 is 15 residues long. The CDR3: CATRTGGLGDYGYTF. The CDR3 DNA follows: TGTGCCACCCGGACAGGGGGCCTTGGCGACTATGGCTACACCTTC.

About this clone itself: This sample includes further DNA sequences coding for the same CDR3. V usage is TRBV6-5 and J usage is TRBJ1-5; no clear D gene. This CDR3 contains 14 residues. Deletions cut 2 bases from V and 1 base from J, with 6 bases between. CDR1 MNHEY and CDR2 SVGAGI come from the germline V gene. The CDR3 spells CASSYGRSNQPQHF. CDR3 in DNA: TGTGCCAGCAGTTACGGCCGGAGCAATCAGCCCCAGCATTTT.

About this clone: The same CDR3 arises from other DNA sequences in this sample as well. The CDR3 region has the DNA TGCGCCAGCAGCTCCGGGGACTCCACAGATACGCAGTATTTT. This gives the protein CASSSGDSTDTQYF. This sequence joins TRBV5-1 and TRBJ2-3; D possibly corresponds to TRBD2 (6 bases). This CDR3 contains 14 residues. Germline assignment: CDR1 SGHRS and CDR2 YFSETQ. Trimming stripped 3 bases from V and 2 bases from J, with 10 bases between.

In its sample, this clone was seen once. This chain uses TRBV6-1 with TRBJ2-7; 10 bases align to TRBD2. The trim removed 4 bases at V and 0 bases at J, leaving 6 bases unmatched. CDR3 length: 16 residues. CDR1 is MNHNS and CDR2 is SASEGT in the germline V gene. The CDR3 region has the DNA TGTGCCAGCAGTGGATGGACTAGCGGTAGCTCCTACGAGCAGTACTTC. This sequence encodes CASSGWTSGSSYEQYF.

This sequence joins TRBV27 and TRBJ1-2; 9 nucleotides align to TRBD1. The CDR3 runs to 16 residues. V was pared by 5 bases and J by 2 bases, with 9 bases of the junction left unmatched. CDR1 is MNHEY and CDR2 is SMNVEV in the germline V gene (reference sequence). DNA of the CDR3: TGTGCCAGCAGTAATGACAGGGGGTCGGGAAACTATGGCTACACCTTC. It specifies CASSNDRGSGNYGYTF.

The chain joins TRBV6-8 to TRBJ2-7; TRBD2 agrees at 7 bases. V was clipped by 6 bases and J by 1 base; unmatched bases: 12. This CDR3 is 16 amino acids long. CDR1 MNHGY and CDR2 SAAAGT come from the germline V gene. For the CDR3, the DNA is TGTGCCAGCAGCCGCTCGGGGGGTATTTTTTCCTACGAGCAGTACTTC. Protein product: CASSRSGGIFSYEQYF.